This record looks at one T cell receptor beta chain sequence and its context. This CDR3 spans 13 amino acids. Trimming removed 7 bases at V and 4 bases at J, with 13 bases between. The data stem from a study of blood T cell repertoires in COVID-19. Study-wide background: Samples of COVID-19 (acute and convalescent) were obtained from the United States, Italy and Spain. T cells, B-cell-depleted T cells, or PBMCs supplied cDNA or gDNA.

Per the original data handling: From reference gene primer amplification, estimates of nucleated cell counts were derived. Profiling relied on immunoSEQ multiplex PCR, and the TCRdb table lists in-frame clones only, not all of them. Clone size and V and J calls were adopted from that table, with D and trimming inferred from the DNA. Of around 250,000 clones listed, around 87% are singletons. The sequence was obtained from a woman in her sixties or seventies with active or convalescent COVID-19. Input material: peripheral blood. The chain recombines TRBV12-3 or TRBV12-4 with TRBJ1-2; D gene ambiguous. CDR3 coding DNA: TGTGCCAGCAAACCTACACTATTCTATGGCTACACCTTC. Protein sequence: CASKPTLFYGYTF.